These 20 T cell receptor beta chains share one sample of origin, sequenced in a study of immune characterization of retroperitoneal liposarcoma. TCRdb processed the PCR reads anew with MiXCR; each CDR3 protein has one entry. Of 12,000 or so distinct CDR3 sequences listed, about a quarter are singletons. The specimen sequenced was tumor tissue. These receptors were obtained from a female donor with retroperitoneal liposarcoma.

A remark on this clonotype: The CDR3 carries no conserved terminal phenylalanine or tryptophan, so it likely arises from a read error. This sequence joins TRBV12-3 or TRBV12-4 and TRBJ2-1; tentatively, D is TRBD2 (6 bases). This CDR3 contains 14 residues. V lost 2 bases and J 13 bases, leaving 18 bases between the germline ends. Here the CDR3 DNA reads TGTGCCAGCAGTTTATCGAGCCGCGGGGCAACCCAGTTCTTA. It encodes CASSLSSRGATQFL.

The CDR3 DNA is TGCGCCAGCAGCCAAGACTTGCTGGGGGCTGCTGGGGCCAACGTCCTGACTTTC. It is translated as CASSQDLLGAAGANVLTF. V gene TRBV4-1 combines with J gene TRBJ2-6; TRBD1 is a possible D gene (6 bases). The germline V gene has CDR1 MGHRA and CDR2 YSYEKL. With 0 bases removed from V and 2 bases from J, the gap between germline ends came to 14 bases. The CDR3 is made up of 18 amino acids.

This clonotype showed up just a few times. J is TRBJ1-2 and V is TRBV6-1; no definite D call. V dropped 8 bases and J dropped 7 bases, with 14 bases sitting between them. The CDR3 runs to 12 residues. Germline CDR1 is MNHNS and CDR2 is SASEGT. Here the CDR3 DNA reads TGTGCCAGCTCGCCAGATTTCCTTGGCTACACCTTC. Its protein is CASSPDFLGYTF.

The chain carries TRBV6-9 and TRBJ1-3; 8 bases map to TRBD1. The V and J ends lost 3 bases and 3 bases, in that order; junction bases with no gene match: 4. CDR3 size: 15 residues. From germline, CDR1 is MNHGY and CDR2 SVAAGI. Here the CDR3 reads CASSYGTGVGNTIYF. The CDR3, as DNA: TGTGCCAGCAGTTACGGGACAGGAGTTGGAAACACCATATATTTT.

This clonotype was detected ten times or more. This chain joins TRBV6-1 and TRBJ2-5; D tentatively reads TRBD1 or TRBD2 (5 bases each). With 5 bases removed from V and 5 bases from J, the gap between germline ends came to 6 bases. Germline loops: CDR1 MNHNS, CDR2 SASEGT. The CDR3 length is 11 residues. CDR3 sequence reads: CASSWGETQYF. CDR3 coding DNA: TGTGCCAGCAGTTGGGGGGAGACCCAGTACTTC.

This clonotype has a handful of counts. The rearrangement links TRBV12-3 or TRBV12-4 to TRBJ2-1; 7 nucleotides align to TRBD1. The DNA end favors TRBJ2-7, so the J call may be wrong. The CDR3 length is 16 residues. The CDR3: CASSSTGVSQYNEQYF. CDR3 DNA: TGTGCCAGCAGTTCAACAGGGGTCTCCCAATACAATGAGCAGTACTTC.

This chain connects TRBV6-1 to TRBJ2-1; D is uncertain. From germline, CDR1 is MNHNS and CDR2 SASEGT. There are 13 residues in the CDR3. V lost 6 bases to trimming and J lost 13 bases, with 19 bases between them. The CDR3 protein is CASSYHIKETQFF. The DNA of the CDR3 is TGTGCCAGCAGCTACCATATCAAAGAGACCCAGTTCTTC.

Within the sample, this clonotype is medium-sized. V gene TRBV7-9 combines with J gene TRBJ2-3; 7 nucleotides agree with TRBD2. V was pared by 5 bases and J by 6 bases, with 8 bases of the junction left unmatched. This CDR3 spans 14 amino acids. Germline V lookup: CDR1 SEHNR, CDR2 FQNEAQ (reference sequence). The CDR3 reads CASSGTAGADTQYF. The CDR3 DNA reads as TGTGCCAGCAGCGGTACGGCGGGAGCGGATACGCAGTATTTT.

This rearrangement joins TRBV7-3 to TRBJ2-2; 7 positions agree with TRBD2. The CDR3 is 15 amino acids. V trimming: 5 bases; J trimming: 6 bases; junction bases outside the gene matches: 9. Per the germline V gene, CDR1 is SGHTA and CDR2 is FQGTGA. The CDR3 nucleotides read TGTGCCAGCAGCGGCCTCGACCGGGAGGCCGGGGAGCTGTTTTTT. This codes for CASSGLDREAGELFF.

The chain recombines TRBV12-3 or TRBV12-4 with TRBJ2-1, with 9 bases identical to TRBD1. The CDR3 runs 17 residues. V dropped 5 bases and J dropped 13; count of bases not matched to a gene: 21. This chain's CDR3 is CASSPRGTGLAKNIQFF. The CDR3 DNA follows: TGTGCCAGCAGTCCCCGGGGGACAGGGTTAGCCAAAAACATTCAGTTCTTC.

This clonotype is judged medium-sized. The CDR3 DNA sequence: TGTGCCAGCAGCTTAGACACGGGTTTCTACAATGAGCAGTTCTTC. Protein sequence: CASSLDTGFYNEQFF. This rearrangement joins TRBV7-2 to TRBJ2-1; D is unresolved. There are 15 residues in the CDR3. Germline V gives CDR1 SGHTA, CDR2 FQGNSA. V lost 1 base and J lost 3, with 10 bases in between.

The chain joins TRBV6-4 to TRBJ2-5; D possibly matches TRBD1 or TRBD2 (5 bases each). This CDR3 comprises 14 residues. Trimming removed 2 bases at V and 11 bases at J, with 18 bases between. Germline-derived CDR1 and CDR2 are MRHNA and SNTAGT. The CDR3 DNA sequence: TGTGCCAGCAGTGACGATAGGGACGGGAAGGAGCAGTACTTC. Translating gives CASSDDRDGKEQYF.

The chain's CDR3 is CASSEADLSNQPQHF. The DNA for the CDR3 is TGTGCCAGCAGTGAAGCGGATCTCAGCAATCAGCCCCAGCATTTT. The chain is built from TRBV6-1 and TRBJ1-5; D is ambiguous. Trimming took 0 bases from V and 1 from J, leaving 7 bases between them. The CDR3 totals 15 residues. Germline CDR1 and CDR2: MNHNS and SASEGT.

The chain joins TRBV6-1 to TRBJ2-1; D possibly matches TRBD1 or TRBD2 (5 bases each). With the DNA end fitting TRBJ2-4 better, the J assignment may be wrong. The length of the CDR3 is 11 residues. Looked up from germline, CDR1 is MNHNS and CDR2 is SASEGT. DNA for the CDR3: TGTGCCAGCAACGCCGAGGGGTTTCAGTACTTC. Translated, it gives CASNAEGFQYF.

This clonotype was seen repeatedly, ten times or more. The rearrangement links TRBV12-3 or TRBV12-4 to TRBJ1-1, with D possibly being TRBD1 (5 bases). Deletions cut 7 bases from V and 1 base from J, with 13 bases between. CDR3 length equals 14 residues. CDR3 residues: CASTYDRPNTEAFF. The CDR3 DNA reads as TGTGCCAGCACCTACGACAGACCGAACACTGAAGCTTTCTTT.

The chain employs TRBV14 and TRBJ2-3; TRBD1 agrees at 8 bases. The CDR3 contains 16 residues. V gave up 3 bases and J gave up 2 bases; unmatched junction bases: 7. CDR1 and CDR2 from the germline V gene are SGHDN and FVKESK. The CDR3 sequence is CASSQLDRVDTDTQYF. In nucleotides, the CDR3 is TGTGCCAGCAGCCAGCTGGACAGGGTGGACACAGATACGCAGTATTTT.

This clonotype was seen repeatedly, ten times or more. The chain recombines TRBV12-5 with TRBJ2-5, with D unclear. Trimming removed 1 base from V and 2 bases from J, with 8 bases in between. The CDR3 totals 14 residues. Per germline, CDR1 LGHNT and CDR2 FRNRAP. CDR3 sequence (DNA): TGTGCTAGTGGTTTGGGAACAGCTCAAGAGACCCAGTACTTC. It yields the protein CASGLGTAQETQYF.

This clonotype turned up a few times. The chain uses TRBV7-9 and TRBJ2-1; possibly TRBD2 for D (5 bases). The CDR3 sequence is 14 residues long. The germline CDR1 and CDR2 sequences are SEHNR and FQNEAQ (reference sequence). The germline V and J ends were trimmed by 5 bases and 10 bases, with 18 bases remaining between them. The CDR3: CASSVGGRRNEQFF. CDR3 nucleotide sequence: TGTGCCAGCAGCGTTGGAGGCCGTCGCAACGAGCAGTTCTTC.

Relative to its sample, this clonotype is medium-sized (0.01 to 0.1%). The rearrangement joins TRBV7-6 to TRBJ2-1, with no clear D. Trimming pared 3 bases from V and 10 bases from J, leaving 16 bases between. The CDR3 runs to 14 residues. Germline-derived CDR1 and CDR2 are SGHVS and FNYEAQ. The CDR3 DNA is TGTGCCAGCAGCTTCGGATTTCCCGCCTACGAGCAGTTCTTC. The encoded protein is CASSFGFPAYEQFF.

This clonotype was counted between two and nine times. The genes are TRBV7-2 and TRBJ2-1; 11 nucleotides match TRBD2. The CDR3 runs to 15 residues. Trimming removed 6 bases from V and 10 bases from J; junction bases left unmatched: 11. CDR1 SGHTA and CDR2 FQGNSA come from the germline V gene. The CDR3 sequence is CASSSPGLAVYEQFF. The CDR3 DNA reads as TGTGCCAGCAGTTCTCCGGGACTAGCGGTATACGAGCAGTTCTTC.